Below are 3 T cell receptor beta chains sequenced from a single sample in a study of cytomegalovirus exposure and HLA in healthy donors. In the PCR, 60 Vbeta and 13 Jbeta primers were used. Clones were read by immunoSEQ multiplex PCR, and TCRdb kept only the in-frame ones, dropping some. The sample lists approximately 130,000 clones, around four fifths occurring once. The sample taken for sequencing was PBMCs. The receptors come from a boy younger than 18 in good health and CMV-seronegative.

This chain joins TRBV5-6 and TRBJ2-4; a weak D match, TRBD1 (5 bases). There are 15 residues in the CDR3. Trimming pared 1 base from V and 9 bases from J, leaving 17 bases between. Germline values: CDR1 SGHDT, CDR2 YYEEEE. This chain's CDR3 is CASSLISFREGIQYF. The CDR3 DNA is TGTGCCAGCAGCTTGATAAGCTTCAGGGAAGGCATTCAGTACTTC.

This clone was counted a single time. The chain carries TRBV2 and TRBJ2-1; tentatively, D is TRBD2 (5 bases). This CDR3 region has 14 residues. The germline V gene has CDR1 SNHLY and CDR2 FYNNEI. Trimming took off 2 bases at V and 5 bases at J, with 10 bases between the two ends. The DNA for the CDR3 is TGTGCCAGCAGTGAACAGCGGAGCAACAATGAGCAGTTCTTC. It codes for CASSEQRSNNEQFF.

CDR3 loop: CASSPLNTDTQYF. The CDR3 bases are TGTGCCAGCTCACCACTTAACACAGATACGCAGTATTTT. The V gene is TRBV18, the J gene TRBJ2-3; D gene uncertain. The V end lost 1 base, the J end lost 2 bases, and 4 bases lay between the germline ends. There are 13 residues in the CDR3. From germline, CDR1 is KGHSH and CDR2 LQKENI.